Listed below are T cell receptor beta chains from one sample, sequenced in a study of PD-L1 blockade in urothelial cancer. Repertoires were generated with immunoSEQ multiplex PCR, while TCRdb's copy carries only in-frame clones and drops some. The table shows approximately 38,000 clones, with about 89% occurring only once. The input for sequencing was PBMCs, taken around atezolizumab (anti-PD-L1) treatment. The receptors here all came from a man in his 60s with urothelial cancer. The conserved cysteine and the conserved F or W are not part of the CDR3 here. The size entry is marked missing in some rows and otherwise reads once, few, many or a size class.

J,size,V,CDR3
TRBJ2-3,-,TRBV27,ASSPGLALADTQY
TRBJ2-1,-,TRBV5-1,ASSWAGVPENEQF
TRBJ1-5,-,TRBV15,ATSRGGEPGNQPQH
TRBJ2-5,-,TRBV10-1,ASSEADRGETQY
TRBJ1-2,-,TRBV6-5,ASSDTGGFGYT
TRBJ1-5,-,TRBV11-2,ASSPGTANQPQH
TRBJ1-2,once,TRBV7-2,ASSLAGQGARGYT
TRBJ2-2,-,TRBV16,ASSQSIAGVYTGELF
TRBJ1-2,once,TRBV5-1,ASSLEGGHGYT
TRBJ2-7,-,TRBV5-1,ASSFGTAPWEQY
TRBJ2-5,-,TRBV5-1,ASSTSGGPGETQY
TRBJ1-2,-,TRBV19,ASSAIAGEYGYT
TRBJ2-3,-,TRBV6-1,ASRATGGGTDTQY
TRBJ2-7,-,TRBV11-2,ASTLDGRGLDEQY
TRBJ1-4,-,TRBV29-1,SVEWEAGKLF
TRBJ2-7,-,TRBV4-1,ASSQDRGLYEQY